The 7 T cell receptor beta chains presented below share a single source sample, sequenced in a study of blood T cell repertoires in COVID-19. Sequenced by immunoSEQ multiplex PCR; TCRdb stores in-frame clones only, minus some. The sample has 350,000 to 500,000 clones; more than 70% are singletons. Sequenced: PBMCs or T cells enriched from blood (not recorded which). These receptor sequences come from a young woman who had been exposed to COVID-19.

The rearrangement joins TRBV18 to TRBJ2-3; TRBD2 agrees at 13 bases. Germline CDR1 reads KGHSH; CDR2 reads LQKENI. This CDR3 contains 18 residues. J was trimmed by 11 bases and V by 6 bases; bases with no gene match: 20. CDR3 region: CASSPIPPTSGRAWVQYF. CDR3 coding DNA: TGTGCCAGCTCGCCCATCCCCCCCACTAGCGGGAGGGCGTGGGTGCAGTATTTT.

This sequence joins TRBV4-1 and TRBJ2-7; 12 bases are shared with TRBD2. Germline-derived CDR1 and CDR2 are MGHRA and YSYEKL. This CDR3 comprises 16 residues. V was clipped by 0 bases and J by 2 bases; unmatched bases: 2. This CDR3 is CASSQDRLAGAYEQYF. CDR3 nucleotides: TGCGCCAGCAGCCAAGATCGACTAGCGGGAGCCTACGAGCAGTACTTC.

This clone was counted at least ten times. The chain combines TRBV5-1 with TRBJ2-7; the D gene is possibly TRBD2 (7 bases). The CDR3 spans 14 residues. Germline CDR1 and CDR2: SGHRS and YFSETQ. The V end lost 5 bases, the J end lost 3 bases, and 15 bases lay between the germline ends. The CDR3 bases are TGCGCCAGCAGTCTCACAGGGAGGGACTACGAGCAGTACTTC. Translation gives CASSLTGRDYEQYF.

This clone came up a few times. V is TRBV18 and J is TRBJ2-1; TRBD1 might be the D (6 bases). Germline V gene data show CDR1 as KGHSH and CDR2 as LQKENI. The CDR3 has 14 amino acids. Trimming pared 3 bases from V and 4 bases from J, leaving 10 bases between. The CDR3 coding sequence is TGTGCCAGCTCACCCGGGACAAGGTACAATGAGCAGTTCTTC. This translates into CASSPGTRYNEQFF.

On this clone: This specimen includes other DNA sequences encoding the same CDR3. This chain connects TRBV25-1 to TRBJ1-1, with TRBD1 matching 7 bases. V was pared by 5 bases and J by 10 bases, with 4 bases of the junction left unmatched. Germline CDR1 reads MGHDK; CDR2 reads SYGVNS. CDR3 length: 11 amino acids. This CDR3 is CASSRQGRAFF. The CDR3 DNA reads TGTGCCAGCAGTCGACAGGGCAGAGCTTTCTTT. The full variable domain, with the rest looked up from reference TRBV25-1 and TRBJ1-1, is EADIYQTPRYLVIGTGKKITLECSQTMGHDKMYWYQQDPGMELHLIHYSYGVNSTEKGDLSSESTVSRIRTEHFPLTLESARPSHTSQYLCASSRQGRAFFGQGTRLTVV.

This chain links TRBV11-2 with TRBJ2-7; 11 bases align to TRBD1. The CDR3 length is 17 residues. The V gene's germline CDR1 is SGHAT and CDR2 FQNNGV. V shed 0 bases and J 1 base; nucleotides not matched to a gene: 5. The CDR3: CASSLEGQGVMSYEQYF. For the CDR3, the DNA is TGTGCCAGCAGCTTAGAGGGACAGGGGGTTATGTCCTACGAGCAGTACTTC.

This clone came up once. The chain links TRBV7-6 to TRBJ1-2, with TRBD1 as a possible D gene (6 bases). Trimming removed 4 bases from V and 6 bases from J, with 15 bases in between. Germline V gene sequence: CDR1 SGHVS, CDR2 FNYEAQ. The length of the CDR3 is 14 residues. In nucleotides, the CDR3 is TGTGCCAGCAGCTCGACCGGGGGGCGGGATGGCTACACCTTC. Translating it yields CASSSTGGRDGYTF.